This entry concerns a single T cell receptor (beta chain). Antigen: not known. The source of the sample is a study of cytomegalovirus exposure and HLA in healthy donors. The trim removed 2 bases at V and 2 bases at J, leaving 5 bases unmatched. CDR1 is SGHRS and CDR2 is YFSETQ in the germline V gene. CDR3 length equals 15 residues. The study ran its PCR with 60 Vbeta and 13 Jbeta primers. Method: immunoSEQ multiplex PCR; TCRdb's copy keeps in-frame clones and lacks some. Of roughly 110,000 clones listed, approximately 70% are singletons. Whole-study findings and limits: The authors later found HLA-associated TCR beta chains more clonally expanded than equally common others.

The TCR comes from a man under 40 in good health and CMV-seropositive. The sequenced sample was PBMCs. V usage is TRBV5-1 and J usage is TRBJ2-3, with 7 bases fitting TRBD1. The CDR3 here is CASSFSDRSTDTQYF. The CDR3 DNA is TGCGCCAGCAGCTTCTCGGACAGGTCCACAGATACGCAGTATTTT.